A selection of T cell receptor beta chains follows, all from one sample in a study of long-term antiretroviral therapy in people with HIV. Repertoires were generated with immunoSEQ multiplex PCR, while TCRdb's copy carries only in-frame clones and drops some. The sample shows fewer than 25,000 clones, 80% to 90% of them seen only once. The sample consisted of unsorted PBMCs, taken 1.2 years after starting antiretroviral therapy. The source of these receptors is a man aged 50 to 59 with HIV. The CDR3 runs from the conserved cysteine through the conserved F or W. D genes are given only for firm matches. A row's size may be missing; if present it is once, few, many or a size class.

d_call	j_call	clone_size	v_call	cdr3_aa	cdr3_nt
.	TRBJ1-2	.	TRBV7-9	CASSFGEIARYGYTF	TGTGCCAGCAGCTTTGGCGAGATTGCCCGCTATGGCTACACCTTC
.	TRBJ2-7	.	TRBV29-1	CSVERGYEQYF	TGCAGCGTTGAACGGGGCTACGAGCAGTACTTC
.	TRBJ1-3	.	TRBV19	CASSLYSGNTIYF	TGTGCCAGTAGTCTCTACTCTGGAAACACCATATATTTT
.	TRBJ1-1	.	TRBV20-1	CSAFGAFF	TGCAGTGCTTTTGGAGCTTTCTTT
.	TRBJ1-1	.	TRBV15	CATSRQENTEAFF	TGTGCCACCAGCAGACAGGAGAACACTGAAGCTTTCTTT
TRBD1	TRBJ1-1	.	TRBV2	CASSEDRRNTEAFF	TGTGCCAGCAGTGAGGACAGGCGGAACACTGAAGCTTTCTTT
.	TRBJ2-7	.	TRBV15	CATSRDSREQYF	TGTGCCACCAGCAGAGATAGCCGTGAGCAGTACTTC
.	TRBJ1-1	.	TRBV7-8	CASSLRRSGTEAFF	TGTGCCAGCAGCTTAAGGAGGAGTGGGACTGAAGCTTTCTTT
.	TRBJ1-6	.	TRBV10-2	CASLLGENSPLHF	TGCGCCAGCTTGTTGGGGGAAAATTCACCCCTCCACTTT
.	TRBJ2-7	.	TRBV9	CASSVAIGYEQYF	TGTGCCAGCAGCGTAGCTATCGGCTACGAGCAGTACTTC
.	TRBJ1-2	.	TRBV6-5	CASSFSREDVYGYTF	TGTGCCAGCAGTTTCTCGCGCGAGGATGTGTATGGCTACACCTTC
.	TRBJ2-7	once	TRBV7-9	CASSLEVGEQYF	TGTGCCAGCAGCTTAGAAGTCGGCGAGCAGTACTTC
TRBD1	TRBJ2-7	.	TRBV5-5	CASSFGRDRVVGEQYF	TGTGCCAGCAGCTTTGGGCGAGACAGGGTAGTTGGTGAGCAGTACTTC
TRBD2	TRBJ2-3	.	TRBV27	CASSSLAGGPPDTQYF	TGTGCCAGCAGTTCTTTAGCGGGGGGGCCCCCAGATACGCAGTATTTT
TRBD1	TRBJ1-2	few	TRBV7-9	CASSAGTGSDTYGYTF	TGTGCCAGCAGCGCCGGGACAGGATCAGATACCTATGGCTACACCTTC
TRBD2	TRBJ2-3	.	TRBV7-6	CASSFGTTTSTDTQYF	TGTGCCAGCAGCTTCGGGACTACTACTAGCACAGATACGCAGTATTTT
TRBD1	TRBJ1-3	.	TRBV18	CASSPQGGSSGNTIYF	TGTGCCAGCTCACCTCAGGGGGGATCGTCTGGAAACACCATATATTTT
TRBD2	TRBJ2-5	.	TRBV7-2	CASSLKTSGGPGTQYF	TGTGCCAGCAGCCTCAAGACTAGCGGGGGCCCGGGGACCCAGTACTTC
TRBD2	TRBJ2-5	.	TRBV9	CASSPSGGGETQYF	TGTGCCAGCAGCCCCAGCGGGGGGGGAGAGACCCAGTACTTC
TRBD2	TRBJ2-1	.	TRBV7-2	CASSLAGGSNEQFF	TGTGCCAGCAGCTTAGCGGGGGGGAGCAATGAGCAGTTCTTC
.	TRBJ2-7	.	TRBV19	CASSTPERASSLYEQYF	TGTGCCAGTAGTACCCCCGAGAGAGCATCGTCCCTCTACGAGCAGTACTTC
.	TRBJ2-7	.	TRBV18	CASSPHGPEQYF	TGTGCCAGCTCACCACATGGTCCCGAGCAGTACTTC
.	TRBJ2-4	.	TRBV2	CASRLQRDSGNIQYF	TGTGCCAGCAGACTACAGAGGGACAGCGGGAACATTCAGTACTTC
.	TRBJ2-7	large	TRBV28	CASSLLSYEQYF	TGTGCCAGCAGTTTATTAAGCTACGAGCAGTACTTC
.	TRBJ1-1	.	TRBV6-5	CASSYSGGRVNTEAFF	TGTGCCAGCAGTTACTCAGGGGGACGGGTGAACACTGAAGCTTTCTTT
TRBD1	TRBJ1-6	once	TRBV2	CASSGQGGTPLHF	TGTGCCAGCAGCGGACAGGGGGGGACACCCCTCCACTTT
TRBD2	TRBJ2-1	.	TRBV7-8	CASSLYTASGGNEQFF	TGTGCCAGCAGCTTATATACGGCTAGCGGGGGTAATGAGCAGTTCTTC
TRBD1	TRBJ2-2	.	TRBV5-6	CASSRVPTGGELFF	TGTGCCAGCAGCCGCGTCCCGACAGGGGGGGAGCTGTTTTTT
.	TRBJ2-3	.	TRBV4-3	CASSQDSGAPSTDTQYF	TGCGCCAGCAGCCAAGATTCGGGGGCCCCAAGCACAGATACGCAGTATTTT
TRBD1	TRBJ1-2	.	TRBV6-6	CASSLDRGRRGYTF	TGTGCCAGCAGTCTGGACAGGGGGCGGCGGGGCTACACCTTC
.	TRBJ2-7	.	TRBV5-1	CASSQRQGLSAYEQYF	TGCGCCAGCAGCCAACGCCAGGGTTTATCAGCCTACGAGCAGTACTTC
.	TRBJ2-7	.	TRBV6-5	CASTLRLGTYEQYF	TGTGCCAGCACCTTGAGACTAGGGACCTACGAGCAGTACTTC
.	TRBJ1-5	.	TRBV6-1	CASSVGTWGNQPQHF	TGTGCCAGCAGCGTCGGGACTTGGGGCAATCAGCCCCAGCATTTT
.	TRBJ1-2	few	TRBV28	CASSFLDGYTF	TGTGCCAGCAGTTTCCTTGATGGCTACACCTTC
TRBD1	TRBJ2-2	.	TRBV5-1	CASSPDLGQGATIAGELFF	TGCGCCAGCAGCCCAGACCTAGGACAGGGGGCAACTATAGCCGGGGAGCTGTTTTTT
.	TRBJ2-2	.	TRBV7-6	CASSSFVHSRFTGELFF	TGTGCCAGCAGCTCTTTTGTACATTCTCGATTCACCGGGGAGCTGTTTTTT
.	TRBJ2-3	.	TRBV7-9	CASSLPGGGRSTDTQYF	TGTGCCAGCAGCCTACCGGGGGGCGGTCGAAGCACAGATACGCAGTATTTT
.	TRBJ1-2	.	TRBV7-2	CASSADSNYGYTF	TGTGCCAGCAGCGCAGACTCTAACTATGGCTACACCTTC
.	TRBJ2-7	.	TRBV6-6	CASSSSSGYEQYF	TGTGCCAGCAGTTCTAGTAGCGGATACGAGCAGTACTTC